This T cell receptor (beta chain) originates from a study of cytotoxic CD8 clonotypes in ibrutinib-treated CLL. Background on the study: The group held some ten relapsed/refractory and fewer than 16 treatment-naive patients, with 17 IGHV unmutated. Mean per-sample yields comprised about 270,000 productive templates and 94,082 productive rearrangements.

As for this clone: Its antigen is not identified.

Per the germline V gene, CDR1 is GTSNPN and CDR2 is SVGIG (reference sequence). This CDR3 is 13 amino acids long. The V gene lost 0 bases and the J gene lost 2 bases, with 8 bases spanning the gap. Notes on the study in general: Under therapy, public clonotypes either contracted or stayed stable, and they were uncommon. Baseline clonality exceeded age-matched healthy donors and tracked circulating CD8+ T-cell counts.

Assay used: immunoSEQ multiplex PCR; TCRdb lists only in-frame clones, some missing. The sample holds hundreds of thousands of clones, roughly 70% seen once. This TCR was sampled from a human donor with chronic lymphocytic leukemia. The genes are TRBV30 and TRBJ2-7; D is uncertain. Here the sequenced sample was PBMCs, taken after 24 months of ibrutinib treatment. The CDR3 protein is CAWSVHRPYEQYF. CDR3 sequence (DNA): TGTGCCTGGAGTGTACACAGACCCTACGAGCAGTACTTC.